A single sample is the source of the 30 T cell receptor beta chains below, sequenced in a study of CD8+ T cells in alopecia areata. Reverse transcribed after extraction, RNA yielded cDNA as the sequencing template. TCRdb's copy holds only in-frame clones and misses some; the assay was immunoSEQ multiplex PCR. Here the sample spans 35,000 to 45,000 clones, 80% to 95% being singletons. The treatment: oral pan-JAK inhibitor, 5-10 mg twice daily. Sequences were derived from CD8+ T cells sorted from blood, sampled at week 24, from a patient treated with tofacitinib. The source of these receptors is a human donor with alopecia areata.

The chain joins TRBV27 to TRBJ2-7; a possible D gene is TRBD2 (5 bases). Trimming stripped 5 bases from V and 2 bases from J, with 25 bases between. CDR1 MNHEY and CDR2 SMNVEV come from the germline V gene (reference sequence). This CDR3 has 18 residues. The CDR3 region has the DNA TGTGCCAGCAGTCCACTCCCATCAGGATTGGGGAGAACCTACGAGCAGTACTTC. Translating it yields CASSPLPSGLGRTYEQYF.

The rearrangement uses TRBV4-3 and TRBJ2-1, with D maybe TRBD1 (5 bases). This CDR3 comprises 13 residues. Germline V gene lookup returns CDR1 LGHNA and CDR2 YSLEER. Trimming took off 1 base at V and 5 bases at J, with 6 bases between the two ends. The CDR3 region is CASSQGQHNEQFF. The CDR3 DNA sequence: TGCGCCAGCAGCCAAGGACAGCACAATGAGCAGTTCTTC.

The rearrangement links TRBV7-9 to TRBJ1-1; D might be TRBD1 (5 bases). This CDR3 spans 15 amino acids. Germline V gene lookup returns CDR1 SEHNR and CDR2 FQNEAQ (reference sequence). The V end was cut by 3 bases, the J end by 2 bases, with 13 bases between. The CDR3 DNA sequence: TGTGCCAGCAGCTTGAAGGGGTTAGGAAACACTGAAGCTTTCTTT. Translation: CASSLKGLGNTEAFF.

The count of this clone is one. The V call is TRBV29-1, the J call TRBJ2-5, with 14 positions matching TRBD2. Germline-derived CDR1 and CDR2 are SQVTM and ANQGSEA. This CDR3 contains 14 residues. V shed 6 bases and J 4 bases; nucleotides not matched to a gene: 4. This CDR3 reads CSVVGLAGAETQYF. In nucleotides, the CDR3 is TGCAGCGTCGTGGGACTAGCGGGGGCAGAGACCCAGTACTTC.

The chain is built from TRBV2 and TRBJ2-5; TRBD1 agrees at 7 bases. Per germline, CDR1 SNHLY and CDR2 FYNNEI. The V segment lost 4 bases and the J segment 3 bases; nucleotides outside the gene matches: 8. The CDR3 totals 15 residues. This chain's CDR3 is CASSGPGTEKETQYF. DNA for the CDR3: TGTGCCAGCAGTGGGCCAGGGACAGAAAAAGAGACCCAGTACTTC.

The DNA for the CDR3 is TGTGCCAGCAGCAAAACGCGGATCCACGATGAGCAGTTCTTC. This sequence encodes CASSKTRIHDEQFF. The gene calls are TRBV28 and TRBJ2-1, with D hard to call. With 6 bases removed from V and 8 bases from J, the gap between germline ends came to 17 bases. This CDR3 is built from 14 residues. Germline CDR1 is MDHEN and CDR2 is SYDVKM.

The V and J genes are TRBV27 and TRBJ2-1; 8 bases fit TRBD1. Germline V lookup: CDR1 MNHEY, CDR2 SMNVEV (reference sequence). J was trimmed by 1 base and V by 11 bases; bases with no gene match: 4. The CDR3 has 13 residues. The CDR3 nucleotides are TGTGCCTGGCGGACAGGGTCCTACAATGAGCAGTTCTTC. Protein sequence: CAWRTGSYNEQFF.

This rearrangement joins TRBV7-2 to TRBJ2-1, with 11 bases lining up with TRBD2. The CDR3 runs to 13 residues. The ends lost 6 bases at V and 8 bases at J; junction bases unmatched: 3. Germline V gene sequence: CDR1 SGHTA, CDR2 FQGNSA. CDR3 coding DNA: TGTGCCAGCAGGCTAGCGGGGGGAGATGAGCAGTTCTTC. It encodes CASRLAGGDEQFF.

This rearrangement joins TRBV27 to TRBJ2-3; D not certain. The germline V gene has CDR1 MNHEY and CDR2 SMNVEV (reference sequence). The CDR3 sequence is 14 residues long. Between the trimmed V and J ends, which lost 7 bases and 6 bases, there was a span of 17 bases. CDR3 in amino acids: CASMAGLPQDTQYF. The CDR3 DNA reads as TGTGCCAGCATGGCAGGCCTTCCACAGGATACGCAGTATTTT.

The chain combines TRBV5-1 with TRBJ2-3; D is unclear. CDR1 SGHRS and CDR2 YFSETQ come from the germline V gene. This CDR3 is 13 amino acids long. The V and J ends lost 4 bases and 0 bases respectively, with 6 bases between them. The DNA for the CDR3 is TGCGCCAGCAGCCCGGACAGCACAGATACGCAGTATTTT. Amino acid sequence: CASSPDSTDTQYF.

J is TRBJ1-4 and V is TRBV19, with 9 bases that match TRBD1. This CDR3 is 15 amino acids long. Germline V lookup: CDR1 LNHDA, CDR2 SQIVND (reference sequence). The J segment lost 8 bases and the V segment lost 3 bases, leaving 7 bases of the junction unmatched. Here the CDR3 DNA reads TGTGCCAGTAGTATTCAGGGACAGGGTCCCGAAAAACTGTTTTTT. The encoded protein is CASSIQGQGPEKLFF.

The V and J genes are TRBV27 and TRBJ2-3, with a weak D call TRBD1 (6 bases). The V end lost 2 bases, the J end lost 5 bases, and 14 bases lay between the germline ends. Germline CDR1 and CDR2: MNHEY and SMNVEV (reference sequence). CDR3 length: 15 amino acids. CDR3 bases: TGTGCCAGCAGTTTAGGTACAGGGTGGGGAGATACGCAGTATTTT. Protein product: CASSLGTGWGDTQYF.

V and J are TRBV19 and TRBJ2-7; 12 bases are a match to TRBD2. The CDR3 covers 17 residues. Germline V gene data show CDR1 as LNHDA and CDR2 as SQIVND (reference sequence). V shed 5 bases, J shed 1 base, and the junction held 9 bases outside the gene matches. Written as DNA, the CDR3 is TGTGCCAGTAGTTCCCCGGAACTAGCGGGGGGATCCTACGAGCAGTACTTC. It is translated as CASSSPELAGGSYEQYF.

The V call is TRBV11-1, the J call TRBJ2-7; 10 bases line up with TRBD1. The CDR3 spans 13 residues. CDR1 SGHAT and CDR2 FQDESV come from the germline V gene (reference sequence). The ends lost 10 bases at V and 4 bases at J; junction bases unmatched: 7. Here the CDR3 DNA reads TGTGCCACCACGGGGGACAGGGGATACGAGCAGTACTTC. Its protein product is CATTGDRGYEQYF.

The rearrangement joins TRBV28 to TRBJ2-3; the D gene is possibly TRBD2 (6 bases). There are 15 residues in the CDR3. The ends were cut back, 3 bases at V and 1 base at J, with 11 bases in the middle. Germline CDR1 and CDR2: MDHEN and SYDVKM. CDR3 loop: CASSFKASGTDTQYF. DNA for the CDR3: TGTGCCAGCAGTTTCAAGGCTAGCGGCACAGATACGCAGTATTTT.

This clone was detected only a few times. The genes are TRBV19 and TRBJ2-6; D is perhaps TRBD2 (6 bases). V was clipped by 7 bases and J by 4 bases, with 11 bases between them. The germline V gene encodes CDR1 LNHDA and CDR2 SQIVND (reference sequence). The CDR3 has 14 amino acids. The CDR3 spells CASTPAGGANVLTF. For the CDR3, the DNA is TGTGCCAGTACCCCCGCGGGGGGGGCCAACGTCCTGACTTTC.

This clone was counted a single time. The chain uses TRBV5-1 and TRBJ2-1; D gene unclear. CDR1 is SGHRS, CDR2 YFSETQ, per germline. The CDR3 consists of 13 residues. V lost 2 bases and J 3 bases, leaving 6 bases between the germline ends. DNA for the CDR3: TGCGCCAGCAGCTTAAGTGACTACAATGAGCAGTTCTTC. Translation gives CASSLSDYNEQFF.

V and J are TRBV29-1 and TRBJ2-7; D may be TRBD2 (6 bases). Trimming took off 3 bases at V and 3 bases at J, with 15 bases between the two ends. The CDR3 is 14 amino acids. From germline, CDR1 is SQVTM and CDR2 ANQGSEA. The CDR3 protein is CSVEVGGINYEQYF. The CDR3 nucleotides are TGCAGCGTTGAGGTCGGGGGAATAAACTACGAGCAGTACTTC.

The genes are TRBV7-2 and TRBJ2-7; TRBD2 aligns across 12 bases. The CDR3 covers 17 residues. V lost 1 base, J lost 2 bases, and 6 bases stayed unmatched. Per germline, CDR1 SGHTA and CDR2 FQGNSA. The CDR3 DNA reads TGTGCCAGCAGCTTAGGTGCTAGCGGGGGGGTCACCTACGAGCAGTACTTC. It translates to CASSLGASGGVTYEQYF.

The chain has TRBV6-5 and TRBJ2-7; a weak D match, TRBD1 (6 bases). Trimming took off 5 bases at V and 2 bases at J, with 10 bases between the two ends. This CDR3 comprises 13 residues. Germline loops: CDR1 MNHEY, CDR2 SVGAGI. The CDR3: CASSPGVPYEQYF. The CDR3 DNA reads TGTGCCAGCAGTCCAGGGGTTCCCTACGAGCAGTACTTC.

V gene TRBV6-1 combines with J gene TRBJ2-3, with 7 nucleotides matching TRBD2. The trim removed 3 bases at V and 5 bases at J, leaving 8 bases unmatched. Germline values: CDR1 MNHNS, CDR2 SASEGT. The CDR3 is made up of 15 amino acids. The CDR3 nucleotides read TGTGCCAGCAGTGAGAGCGGGGTGATCGGAGATACGCAGTATTTT. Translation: CASSESGVIGDTQYF.

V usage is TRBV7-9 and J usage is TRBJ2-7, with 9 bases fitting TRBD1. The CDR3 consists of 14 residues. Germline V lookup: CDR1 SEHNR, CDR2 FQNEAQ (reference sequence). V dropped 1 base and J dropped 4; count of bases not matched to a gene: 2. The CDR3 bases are TGTGCCAGCAGCTTAGAGGGACAGGGTTACGAGCAGTACTTC. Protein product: CASSLEGQGYEQYF.

The CDR3 DNA is TGCAGCGTTGAAGGGCTAAGGGAAGAGACCCAGTACTTC. Translating gives CSVEGLREETQYF. The chain joins TRBV29-1 to TRBJ2-5; no definite D call. V lost 1 base and J lost 3, with 9 bases in between. Germline V CDR1 and CDR2: SQVTM, ANQGSEA. This CDR3 is built from 13 residues.

The CDR3 sequence: CASSVEVGQKIDEQYF. CDR3 nucleotides: TGTGCCAGCAGCGTAGAAGTGGGACAGAAAATCGACGAGCAGTACTTC. V and J are TRBV9 and TRBJ2-7; 7 bases align to TRBD1. Germline V gene lookup returns CDR1 SGDLS and CDR2 YYNGEE. The CDR3 has 16 residues. V dropped 0 bases and J dropped 5; count of bases not matched to a gene: 11.

In nucleotides, the CDR3 is TGTGCGAGCGGGGACGTTGAGCAGTACTTC. The encoded protein is CASGDVEQYF. The chain couples TRBV28 to TRBJ2-7; 7 positions match TRBD2. Germline V gene sequence: CDR1 MDHEN, CDR2 SYDVKM. This CDR3 has 10 amino acids.

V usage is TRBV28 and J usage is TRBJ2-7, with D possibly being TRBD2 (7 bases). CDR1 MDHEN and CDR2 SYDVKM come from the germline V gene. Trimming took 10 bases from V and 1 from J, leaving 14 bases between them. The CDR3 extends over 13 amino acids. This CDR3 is CATDGGHSYEQYF. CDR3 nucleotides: TGTGCCACCGACGGGGGGCATTCCTACGAGCAGTACTTC.

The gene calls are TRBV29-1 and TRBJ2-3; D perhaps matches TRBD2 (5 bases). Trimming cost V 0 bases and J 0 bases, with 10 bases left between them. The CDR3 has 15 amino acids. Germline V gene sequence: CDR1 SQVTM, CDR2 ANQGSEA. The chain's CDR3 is CSVEDPGDSTDTQYF. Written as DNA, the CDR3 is TGCAGCGTTGAAGATCCCGGGGATAGCACAGATACGCAGTATTTT.

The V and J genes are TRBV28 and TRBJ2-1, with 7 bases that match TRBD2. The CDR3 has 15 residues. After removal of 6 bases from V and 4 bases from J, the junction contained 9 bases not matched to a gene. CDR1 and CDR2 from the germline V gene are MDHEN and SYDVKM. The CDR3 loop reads CASSQVGLPYNEQFF. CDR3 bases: TGTGCCAGCAGCCAGGTGGGACTACCGTACAATGAGCAGTTCTTC.

CDR3 sequence (DNA): TGTGCCATCGACCCGCGGGACTCCTCCGGGGAGCTGTTTTTT. This translates into CAIDPRDSSGELFF. The chain links TRBV10-3 to TRBJ2-2, with D maybe TRBD2 (6 bases). The V end lost 8 bases, the J end lost 6 bases, and 16 bases lay between the germline ends. The CDR3 length is 14 residues. Germline values: CDR1 ENHRY, CDR2 SYGVKD.

CDR3 sequence: CASSSGRINGYTF. The CDR3 DNA follows: TGTGCCAGTAGTAGCGGACGGATCAATGGCTACACCTTC. The V gene is TRBV19, the J gene TRBJ1-2; unclear D gene. Germline assignment: CDR1 LNHDA and CDR2 SQIVND (reference sequence). The CDR3 is 13 residues long. Trimming took off 4 bases at V and 6 bases at J, with 12 bases between the two ends. Full variable domain (missing parts from reference TRBV19 and TRBJ1-2): DGGITQSPKYLFRKEGQNVTLSCEQNLNHDAMYWYRQDPGQGLRLIYYSQIVNDFQKGDIAEGYSVSREKKESFPLTVTSAQKNPTAFYLCASSSGRINGYTFGSGTRLTVV.